This T cell receptor beta chain was documented in a study of blood T cell repertoires in COVID-19. Background on the study: Donors in the United States, Italy and Spain gave samples during acute or convalescent COVID-19.

The method was immunoSEQ multiplex PCR; TCRdb's version includes in-frame clones alone and lacks a portion of them. The sample lists around 250,000 clones; more than 80% were seen once. CDR1 and CDR2 (germline): WSHSY, SAAADI. The ends lost 3 bases at V and 2 bases at J; junction bases unmatched: 6. The CDR3 extends over 15 amino acids. The chain has TRBV10-2 and TRBJ2-7; 8 bases are a match to TRBD2. This TCR derives from a woman in her 30s with active or convalescent COVID-19. Sequenced input: peripheral blood. CDR3 DNA: TGCGCCAGCAGTGACCGGACTAGCTCCCCCTACGAGCAGTACTTC. Translating gives CASSDRTSSPYEQYF.